This entry lists 14 T cell receptor beta chains sequenced from one sample in a study of T cell clusters in autoimmune cytopenias (dated 2019 in TCRdb). TRB amplification used about 0.25 ug of peripheral blood genomic DNA, around 40,000 genome equivalents, per sample. Instrument used: Illumina MiSeq. Multiplex PCR with a touch-down protocol amplified TRB rearrangements, with the TRB-A and TRB-B primer pools combined in a single tube. The reads underwent TCRdb reprocessing, giving one record for each CDR3 protein sequence and no DNA. The table for this sample records some 12,000 distinct CDR3 sequences. About 3.5% of the sample lies in the top ten. The same data also went into a second study, on T cell repertoires in aging, cancer and after chemotherapy.

Source material: peripheral blood. The receptor source for this set is a human donor in good health.

This chain links TRBV6-5 with TRBJ2-5; TCRdb's D call of TRBD2 is untestable without DNA. The germline CDR1 and CDR2 sequences are MNHEY and SVGAGI. The CDR3 length is 16 residues. The CDR3 sequence is CASSYPLAGREETQYF.

This chain connects TRBV7-7 to TRBJ1-4; TCRdb lists TRBD1, though no DNA is available to test this call. There are 17 residues in the CDR3. Germline CDR1 and CDR2: SSHAT and FNYEAQ (reference sequence). This chain's CDR3 is CASSEGPGTAINEKLFF.

The rearrangement uses TRBV4-3 and TRBJ1-1. CDR3 size: 15 residues. Germline lookup yields CDR1 LGHNA and CDR2 YSLEER. The CDR3 sequence: CASSQDSTMNTEAFF.

The chain has TRBV28 and TRBJ2-7; absent DNA, TCRdb's TRBD1 call cannot be checked. CDR1 is MDHEN and CDR2 is SYDVKM in the germline V gene. The CDR3 extends over 14 amino acids. This CDR3 reads CASRDRARTYEQYF.

The chain joins TRBV19 to TRBJ2-5; the D gene TCRdb calls, TRBD1, cannot be checked with no DNA. This CDR3 is built from 18 residues. Germline V CDR1 and CDR2: LNHDA, SQIVND (reference sequence). This CDR3 is CASSSRSTYGTGEETQYF.

The CDR3 sequence: CASSEQRGAQETQYF. V gene TRBV5-1 combines with J gene TRBJ2-5; the D call of TRBD2 rests on TCRdb alone, since no DNA is present to check it. This CDR3 has 15 amino acids. The germline gives CDR1 SGHRS, CDR2 YFSETQ.

CDR3 residues: CASSLHKAHLRDSPLHF. V is TRBV7-2 and J is TRBJ1-6. The CDR3 extends over 17 amino acids. The germline V gene encodes CDR1 SGHTA and CDR2 FQGNSA.

The V call is TRBV11-2, the J call TRBJ1-2; TCRdb's D gene call, TRBD1, goes unchecked for lack of DNA. Looked up from germline, CDR1 is SGHAT and CDR2 is FQNNGV. The CDR3 runs 11 residues. CDR3 sequence: CASSGPGSYTF.

This sequence joins TRBV28 and TRBJ1-5; the TRBD1 assignment by TCRdb is unverifiable without DNA. CDR1 and CDR2 (germline): MDHEN, SYDVKM. This CDR3 has 15 residues. The CDR3 loop reads CASSLPGGGNQPQHF.

The chain has TRBV20-1 and TRBJ2-1; TCRdb proposes TRBD2, but this gene call is untestable without DNA. This CDR3 spans 16 amino acids. Germline CDR1 reads DFQATT; CDR2 reads SNEGSKA (reference sequence). CDR3 sequence: CSARRKRGSSYNEQFF.

The V and J genes are TRBV7-3 and TRBJ2-1; TCRdb gives TRBD2 as the D gene, but with no DNA this cannot be confirmed. The CDR3 loop spans 13 amino acids. CDR1 is SGHTA and CDR2 is FQGTGA in the germline V gene. The CDR3 reads CASSLGADNEQFF.

CDR3 sequence reads: CASSFAGGGKETQYF. The rearrangement links TRBV11-1 to TRBJ2-5; as DNA is missing, the TRBD1 call by TCRdb cannot be tested. Per germline, CDR1 SGHAT and CDR2 FQDESV (reference sequence). The CDR3 loop spans 15 amino acids.

This chain connects TRBV20-1 to TRBJ2-7; the D call from TCRdb, TRBD2, cannot be confirmed without DNA. The CDR3 spans 15 residues. CDR1 and CDR2 (germline): DFQATT, SNEGSKA (reference sequence). The CDR3 loop reads CSAYLAGGAPYEQYF.

The chain links TRBV28 to TRBJ2-5. The germline gives CDR1 MDHEN, CDR2 SYDVKM. There are 11 residues in the CDR3. The CDR3 region is CASSPRETQYF.